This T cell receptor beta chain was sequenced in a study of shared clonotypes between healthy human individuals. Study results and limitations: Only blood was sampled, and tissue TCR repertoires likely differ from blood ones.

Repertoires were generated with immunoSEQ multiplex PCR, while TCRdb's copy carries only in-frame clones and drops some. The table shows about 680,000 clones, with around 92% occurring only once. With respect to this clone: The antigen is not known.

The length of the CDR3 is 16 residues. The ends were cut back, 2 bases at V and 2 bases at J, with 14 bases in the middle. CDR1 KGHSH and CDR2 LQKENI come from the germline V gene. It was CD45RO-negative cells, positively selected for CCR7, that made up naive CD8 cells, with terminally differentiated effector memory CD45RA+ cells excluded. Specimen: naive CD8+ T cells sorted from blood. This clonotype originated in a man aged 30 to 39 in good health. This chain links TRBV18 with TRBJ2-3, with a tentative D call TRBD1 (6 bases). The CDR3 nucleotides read TGTGCCAGCTCACCAGAGCGAGGGGGTCACACAGATACGCAGTATTTT. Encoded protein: CASSPERGGHTDTQYF.